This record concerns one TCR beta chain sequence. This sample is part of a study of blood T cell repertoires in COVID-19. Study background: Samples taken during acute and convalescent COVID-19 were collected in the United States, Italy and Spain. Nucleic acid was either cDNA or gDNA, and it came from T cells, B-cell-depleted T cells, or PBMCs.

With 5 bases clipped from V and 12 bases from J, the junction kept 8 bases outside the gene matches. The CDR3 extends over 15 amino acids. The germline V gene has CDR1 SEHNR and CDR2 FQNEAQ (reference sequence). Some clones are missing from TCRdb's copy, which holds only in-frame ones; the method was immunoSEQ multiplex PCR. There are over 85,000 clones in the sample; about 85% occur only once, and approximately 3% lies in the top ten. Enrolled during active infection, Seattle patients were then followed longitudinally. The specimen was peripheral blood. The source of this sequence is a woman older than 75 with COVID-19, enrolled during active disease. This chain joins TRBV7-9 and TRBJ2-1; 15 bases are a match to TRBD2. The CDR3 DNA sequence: TGTGCCAGCAGCGTTGGACTAGCGGGAGGGTATTCGCAGTTCTTC. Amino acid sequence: CASSVGLAGGYSQFF.